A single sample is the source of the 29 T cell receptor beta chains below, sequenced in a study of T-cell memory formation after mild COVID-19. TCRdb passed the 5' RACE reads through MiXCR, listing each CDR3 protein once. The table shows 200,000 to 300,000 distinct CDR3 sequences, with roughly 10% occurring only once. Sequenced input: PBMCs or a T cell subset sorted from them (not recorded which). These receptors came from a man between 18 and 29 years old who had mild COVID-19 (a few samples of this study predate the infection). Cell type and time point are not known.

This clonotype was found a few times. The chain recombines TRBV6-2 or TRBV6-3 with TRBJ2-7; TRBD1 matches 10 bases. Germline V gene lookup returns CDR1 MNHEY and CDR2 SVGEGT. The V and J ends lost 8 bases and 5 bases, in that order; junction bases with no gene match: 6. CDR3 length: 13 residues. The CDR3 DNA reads TGTGCCAGCGGGACAGGGGCTCCCCACGAGCAGTACGTC. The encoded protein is CASGTGAPHEQYV.

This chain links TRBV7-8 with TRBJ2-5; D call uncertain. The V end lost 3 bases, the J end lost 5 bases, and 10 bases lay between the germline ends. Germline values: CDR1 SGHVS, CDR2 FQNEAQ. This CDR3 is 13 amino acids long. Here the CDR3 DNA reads TGTGCCAGCAGCTTTCCGCGGTTGGAGACCCAGTACTTC. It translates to CASSFPRLETQYF. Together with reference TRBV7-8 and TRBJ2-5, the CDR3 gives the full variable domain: GAGVSQSPRYKVAKRGQDVALRCDPISGHVSLFWYQQALGQGPEFLTYFQNEAQLDKSGLPSDRFFAERPEGSVSTLKIQRTQQEDSAVYLCASSFPRLETQYFGPGTRLLVL.

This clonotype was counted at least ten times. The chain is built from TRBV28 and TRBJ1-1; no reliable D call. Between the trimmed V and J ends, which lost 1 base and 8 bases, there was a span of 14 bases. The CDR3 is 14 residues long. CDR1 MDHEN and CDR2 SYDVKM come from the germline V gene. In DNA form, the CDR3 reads TGTGCCAGCAGTTTATACCAAGTTGTGGGAGAAGCTTTCTTT. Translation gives CASSLYQVVGEAFF. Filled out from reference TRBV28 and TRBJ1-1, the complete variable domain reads DVKVTQSSRYLVKRTGEKVFLECVQDMDHENMFWYRQDPGLGLRLIYFSYDVKMKEKGDIPEGYSVSREKKERFSLILESASTNQTSMYLCASSLYQVVGEAFFGQGTRLTVV.

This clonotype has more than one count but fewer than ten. CDR3 protein: CASSGTGLNYGYTF. CDR3 bases: TGTGCCAGCAGCGGGACAGGGTTAAACTATGGCTACACCTTC. The J gene is TRBJ1-2, the V gene TRBV6-6; 9 nucleotides match TRBD1. The CDR3 loop spans 14 amino acids. The junction had 4 bases not matched to a gene; V was cut back by 6 bases and J by 2 bases. Germline V gives CDR1 MNHNY, CDR2 SVGAGI (reference sequence).

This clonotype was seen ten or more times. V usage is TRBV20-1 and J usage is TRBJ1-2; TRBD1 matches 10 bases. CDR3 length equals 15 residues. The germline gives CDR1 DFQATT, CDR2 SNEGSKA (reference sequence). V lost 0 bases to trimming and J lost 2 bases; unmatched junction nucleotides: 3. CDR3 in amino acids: CSARDGDRGNYGYTF. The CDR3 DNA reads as TGCAGTGCTAGAGATGGGGACAGGGGAAACTATGGCTACACCTTC.

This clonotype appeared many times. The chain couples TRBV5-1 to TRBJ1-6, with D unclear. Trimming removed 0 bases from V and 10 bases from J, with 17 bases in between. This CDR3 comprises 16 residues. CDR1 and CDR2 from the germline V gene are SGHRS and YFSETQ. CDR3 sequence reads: CASSLDSAGSRSPLHF. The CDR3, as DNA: TGCGCCAGCAGCTTGGATAGCGCAGGTTCGAGGTCACCCCTCCACTTT.

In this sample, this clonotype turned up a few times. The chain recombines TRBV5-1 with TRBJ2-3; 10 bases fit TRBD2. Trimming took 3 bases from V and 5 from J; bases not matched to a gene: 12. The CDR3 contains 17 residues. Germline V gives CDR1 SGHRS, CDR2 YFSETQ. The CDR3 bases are TGCGCCAGCAGCTCTACACCTACTAGCGGGGAAAGAGATACGCAGTATTTT. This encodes CASSSTPTSGERDTQYF.

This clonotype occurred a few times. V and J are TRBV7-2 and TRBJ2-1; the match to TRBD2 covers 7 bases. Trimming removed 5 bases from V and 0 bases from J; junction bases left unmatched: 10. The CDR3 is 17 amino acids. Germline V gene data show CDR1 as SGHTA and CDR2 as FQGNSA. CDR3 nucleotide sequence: TGTGCCAGCAGCCACCCCTTGAGGGAGGGCTCCTACAATGAGCAGTTCTTC. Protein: CASSHPLREGSYNEQFF.

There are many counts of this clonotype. CDR3 nucleotides: TGTGCCAGCAGCCCCCCCATAGCGGGTAACTCCTACGAGCAGTACTTC. This gives the protein CASSPPIAGNSYEQYF. J is TRBJ2-7 and V is TRBV7-9; 7 bases line up with TRBD2. V lost 5 bases to trimming and J lost 0 bases; unmatched junction nucleotides: 10. Germline assignment: CDR1 SEHNR and CDR2 FQNEAQ (reference sequence). This CDR3 has 16 residues.

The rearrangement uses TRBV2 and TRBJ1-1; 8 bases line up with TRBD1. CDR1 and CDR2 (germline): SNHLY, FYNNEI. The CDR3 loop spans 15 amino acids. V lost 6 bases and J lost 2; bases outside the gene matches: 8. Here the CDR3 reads CASRPLGQANTEAFF. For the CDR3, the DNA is TGTGCCAGCAGACCACTGGGACAGGCAAACACTGAAGCTTTCTTT.

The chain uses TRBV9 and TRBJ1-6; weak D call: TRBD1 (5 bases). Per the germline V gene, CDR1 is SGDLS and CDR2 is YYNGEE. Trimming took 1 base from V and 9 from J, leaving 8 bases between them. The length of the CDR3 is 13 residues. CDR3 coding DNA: TGTGCCAGCAGCGTATCAGGGAGTTCACCCCTCCACTTT. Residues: CASSVSGSSPLHF.

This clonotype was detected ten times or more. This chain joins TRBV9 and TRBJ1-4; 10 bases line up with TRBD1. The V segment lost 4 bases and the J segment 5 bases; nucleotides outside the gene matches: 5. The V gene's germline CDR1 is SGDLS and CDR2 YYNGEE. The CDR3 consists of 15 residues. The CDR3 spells CASSSRDRGNEKLFF. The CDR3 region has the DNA TGTGCCAGCAGCTCCAGGGACAGGGGAAATGAAAAACTGTTTTTT.

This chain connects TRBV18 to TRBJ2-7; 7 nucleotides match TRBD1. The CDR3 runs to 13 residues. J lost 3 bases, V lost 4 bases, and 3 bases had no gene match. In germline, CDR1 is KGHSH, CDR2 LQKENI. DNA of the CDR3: TGTGCCAGCTCACTCGGGACAGACTACGAGCAGTACTTC. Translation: CASSLGTDYEQYF.

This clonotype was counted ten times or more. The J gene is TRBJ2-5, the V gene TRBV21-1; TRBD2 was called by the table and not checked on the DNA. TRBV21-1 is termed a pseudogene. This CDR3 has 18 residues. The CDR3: CASSKVGLADLYQETQYF. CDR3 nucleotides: TGTGCCAGCAGCAAAGTTGGGCTAGCGGACCTGTACCAAGAGACCCAGTACTTC.

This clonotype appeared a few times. CDR3 loop: CSAMGGGDGEQYF. The CDR3 coding sequence is TGCAGTGCTATGGGGGGAGGGGATGGCGAGCAGTACTTC. The rearrangement links TRBV20-1 to TRBJ2-7; 7 nucleotides line up with TRBD2. The germline V gene has CDR1 DFQATT and CDR2 SNEGSKA (reference sequence). J gave up 6 bases and V 4 bases, and 9 bases lay outside the gene matches. The CDR3 is made up of 13 amino acids.

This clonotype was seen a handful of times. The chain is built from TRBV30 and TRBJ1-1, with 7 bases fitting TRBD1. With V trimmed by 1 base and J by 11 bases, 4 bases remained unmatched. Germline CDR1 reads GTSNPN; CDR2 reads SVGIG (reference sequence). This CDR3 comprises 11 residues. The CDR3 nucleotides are TGTGCCTGGAGTGAGGGGGCGTTGGCTTTCTTT. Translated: CAWSEGALAFF. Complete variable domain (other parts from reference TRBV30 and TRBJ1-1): SQTIHQWPATLVQPVGSPLSLECTVEGTSNPNLYWYRQAAGRGLQLLFYSVGIGQISSEVPQNLSASRPQDRQFILSSKKLLLSDSGFYLCAWSEGALAFFGQGTRLTVV.

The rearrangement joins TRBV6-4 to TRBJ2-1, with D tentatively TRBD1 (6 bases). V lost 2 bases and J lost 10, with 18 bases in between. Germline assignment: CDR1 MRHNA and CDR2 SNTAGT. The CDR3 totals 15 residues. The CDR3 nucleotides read TGTGCCAGCAGTGACCCTCTCCTCAGGGGATGCGAGCAGTTCTTC. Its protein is CASSDPLLRGCEQFF.

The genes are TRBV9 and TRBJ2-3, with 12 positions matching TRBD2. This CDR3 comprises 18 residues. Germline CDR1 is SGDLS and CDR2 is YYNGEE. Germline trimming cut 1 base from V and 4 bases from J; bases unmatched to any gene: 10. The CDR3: CASSVSRRTSGAPDTQYF. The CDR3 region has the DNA TGTGCCAGCAGCGTAAGCCGTCGGACTAGCGGGGCACCAGATACGCAGTATTTT.

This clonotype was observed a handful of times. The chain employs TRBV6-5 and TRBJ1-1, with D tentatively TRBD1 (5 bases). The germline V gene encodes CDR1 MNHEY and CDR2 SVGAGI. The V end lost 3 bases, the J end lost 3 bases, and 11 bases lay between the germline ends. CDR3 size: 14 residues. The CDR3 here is CASSYGEGDTEAFF. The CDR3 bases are TGTGCCAGCAGTTATGGGGAAGGGGACACTGAAGCTTTCTTT.

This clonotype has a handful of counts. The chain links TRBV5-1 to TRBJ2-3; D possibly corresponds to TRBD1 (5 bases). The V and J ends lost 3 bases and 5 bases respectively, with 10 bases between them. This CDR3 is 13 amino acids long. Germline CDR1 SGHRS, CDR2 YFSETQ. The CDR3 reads CASSSTTVDTQYF. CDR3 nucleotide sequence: TGCGCCAGCAGCTCTACGACAGTAGATACGCAGTATTTT.

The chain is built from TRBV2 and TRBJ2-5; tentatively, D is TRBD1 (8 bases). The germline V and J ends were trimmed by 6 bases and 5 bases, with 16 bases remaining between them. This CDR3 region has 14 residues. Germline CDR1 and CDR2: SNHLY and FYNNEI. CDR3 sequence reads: CASSGQGGRETQYF. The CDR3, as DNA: TGTGCCAGCAGCGGACAGGGAGGGCGGGAGACCCAGTACTTC.

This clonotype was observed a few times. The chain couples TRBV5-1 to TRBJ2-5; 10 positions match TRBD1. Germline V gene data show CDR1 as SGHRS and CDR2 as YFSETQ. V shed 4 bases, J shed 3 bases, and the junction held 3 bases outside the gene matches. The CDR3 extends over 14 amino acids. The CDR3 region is CASSRGQGEETQYF. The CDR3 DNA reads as TGCGCCAGCAGCCGTGGACAGGGGGAAGAGACCCAGTACTTC.

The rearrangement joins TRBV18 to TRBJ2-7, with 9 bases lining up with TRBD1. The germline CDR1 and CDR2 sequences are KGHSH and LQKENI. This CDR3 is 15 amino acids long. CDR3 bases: TGTGCCAGCTCACCCGGACAGGGGTTTACCTACGAGAAGTACGTC. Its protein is CASSPGQGFTYEKYV.

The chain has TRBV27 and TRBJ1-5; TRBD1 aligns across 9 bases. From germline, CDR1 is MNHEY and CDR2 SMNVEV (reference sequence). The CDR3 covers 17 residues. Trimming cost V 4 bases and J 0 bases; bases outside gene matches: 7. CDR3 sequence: CASSSSTGGLSNQPQHF. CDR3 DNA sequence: TGTGCCAGCAGTTCCTCGACAGGGGGGCTTAGCAATCAGCCCCAGCATTTT.

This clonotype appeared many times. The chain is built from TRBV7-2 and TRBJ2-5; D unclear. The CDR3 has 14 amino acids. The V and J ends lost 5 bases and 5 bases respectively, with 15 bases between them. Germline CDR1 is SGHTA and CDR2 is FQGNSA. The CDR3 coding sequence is TGTGCCAGCAGCCAGATGAGTAAAGGGGAGACCCAGTACTTC. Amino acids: CASSQMSKGETQYF.

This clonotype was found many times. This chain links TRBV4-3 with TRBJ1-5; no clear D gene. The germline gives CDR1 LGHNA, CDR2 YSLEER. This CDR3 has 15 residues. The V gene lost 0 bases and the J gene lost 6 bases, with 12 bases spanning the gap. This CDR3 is CASSQEGKGAQPQHF. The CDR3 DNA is TGCGCCAGCAGCCAAGAGGGTAAGGGAGCTCAGCCCCAGCATTTT.

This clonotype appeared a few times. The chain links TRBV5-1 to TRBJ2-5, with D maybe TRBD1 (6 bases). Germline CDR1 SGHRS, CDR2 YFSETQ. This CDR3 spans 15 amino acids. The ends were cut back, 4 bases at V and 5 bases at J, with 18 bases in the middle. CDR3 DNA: TGCGCCAGCAGCCTGACTGGGGGCGATGGGGAGACCCAGTACTTC. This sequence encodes CASSLTGGDGETQYF.

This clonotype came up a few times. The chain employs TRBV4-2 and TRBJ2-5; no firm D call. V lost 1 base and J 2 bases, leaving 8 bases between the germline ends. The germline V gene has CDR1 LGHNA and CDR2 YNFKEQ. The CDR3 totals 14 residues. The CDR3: CASSQASRQETQYF. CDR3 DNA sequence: TGTGCCAGCAGCCAAGCGAGCAGGCAAGAGACCCAGTACTTC.

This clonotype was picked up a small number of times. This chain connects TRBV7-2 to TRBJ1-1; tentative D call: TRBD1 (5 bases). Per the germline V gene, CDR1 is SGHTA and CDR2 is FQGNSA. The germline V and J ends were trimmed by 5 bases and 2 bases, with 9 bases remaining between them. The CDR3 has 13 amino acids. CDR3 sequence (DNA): TGTGCCAGCAGCCCAAGGACAAACACTGAAGCTTTCTTT. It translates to CASSPRTNTEAFF.